The next 31 T cell receptor beta chains were all read from a single sample in a study of cytomegalovirus exposure and HLA in healthy donors. The PCR made use of 60 Vbeta and 13 Jbeta primers. Repertoires were generated with immunoSEQ multiplex PCR, while TCRdb's copy carries only in-frame clones and drops some. The table records some 110,000 clones, around 77% of them present only once. Sample: PBMCs. The receptors derive from a man aged 45-65 years in good health and CMV-seropositive.

This clone was found a few times. V and J are TRBV14 and TRBJ2-3, with TRBD2 matching 9 bases. V shed 1 base and J 1 base; nucleotides not matched to a gene: 6. The CDR3 runs 17 residues. The germline CDR1 and CDR2 sequences are SGHDN and FVKESK. The DNA of the CDR3 is TGTGCCAGCAGCCAAGCTAGCTTAGCGGGGGGCACAGATACGCAGTATTTT. It codes for CASSQASLAGGTDTQYF. The full variable domain, completed using reference TRBV14 and TRBJ2-3, is EAGVTQFPSHSVIEKGQTVTLRCDPISGHDNLYWYRRVMGKEIKFLLHFVKESKQDESGMPNNRFLAERTGGTYSTLKVQPAELEDSGVYFCASSQASLAGGTDTQYFGPGTRLTVL.

The chain couples TRBV6-5 to TRBJ1-5, with TRBD1 matching 10 bases. CDR1 is MNHEY and CDR2 is SVGAGI in the germline V gene. With 5 bases clipped from V and 6 bases from J, the junction kept 7 bases outside the gene matches. The CDR3 extends over 15 amino acids. Here the CDR3 reads CASSGQGGSIQPQHF. The CDR3 DNA sequence: TGTGCCAGCAGTGGACAGGGGGGAAGTATTCAGCCCCAGCATTTT.

This chain connects TRBV7-9 to TRBJ2-1; the D gene is possibly TRBD2 (7 bases). The germline gives CDR1 SEHNR, CDR2 FQNEAQ (reference sequence). The CDR3 covers 15 residues. The V end lost 5 bases, the J end lost 1 base, and 12 bases lay between the germline ends. The CDR3 sequence: CASSPRGASYNEQFF. DNA of the CDR3: TGTGCCAGCAGCCCTCGGGGGGCGTCCTACAATGAGCAGTTCTTC.

The chain links TRBV7-2 to TRBJ1-3; 8 positions match TRBD1. Germline lookup yields CDR1 SGHTA and CDR2 FQGNSA. This CDR3 has 16 residues. With 4 bases clipped from V and 0 bases from J, the junction kept 5 bases outside the gene matches. CDR3 bases: TGTGCCAGCAGCTCGGGACAGGCGGGCTCTGGAAACACCATATATTTT. Translation gives CASSSGQAGSGNTIYF.

This clone has only a few counts. CDR3 nucleotides: TGTGCCAGCACCACCGGGTCGGGGGGCCCCTACGAGCAGTACTTC. It codes for CASTTGSGGPYEQYF. The chain is built from TRBV7-9 and TRBJ2-7, with D perhaps matching TRBD2 (7 bases). CDR1 is SEHNR, CDR2 FQNEAQ, per germline (reference sequence). Deletions cut 7 bases from V and 2 bases from J, with 18 bases between. This CDR3 has 15 amino acids.

This rearrangement joins TRBV11-3 to TRBJ2-2, with 8 bases that match TRBD1. Losses at the gene ends were 10 bases for V and 0 bases for J; bases not matched to a gene: 16. This CDR3 comprises 18 residues. Germline-derived CDR1 and CDR2 are SGHNT and YENEEA. The chain's CDR3 is CATASRDRFSANTGELFF. The CDR3 nucleotides are TGTGCCACCGCGTCCCGGGACAGGTTCAGCGCGAACACCGGGGAGCTGTTTTTT.

The chain employs TRBV18 and TRBJ1-1, with 12 bases aligning to TRBD1. The CDR3 is 16 residues long. V lost 1 base to trimming and J lost 3 bases; unmatched junction nucleotides: 3. Per the germline V gene, CDR1 is KGHSH and CDR2 is LQKENI. CDR3 sequence (DNA): TGTGCCAGCTCACCACTCGGGACAGGGGGCTACACTGAAGCTTTCTTT. Translation: CASSPLGTGGYTEAFF.

The chain carries TRBV28 and TRBJ1-2, with D perhaps matching TRBD1 (5 bases). The CDR3 covers 14 residues. V shed 3 bases and J shed 4 bases, with 12 bases lying between them. The germline gives CDR1 MDHEN, CDR2 SYDVKM. CDR3 nucleotides: TGTGCCAGCAGTTTGGCGGGGGTCCCCTATGGCTACACCTTC. It yields the protein CASSLAGVPYGYTF.

The chain recombines TRBV5-1 with TRBJ2-5, with 10 nucleotides matching TRBD2. The CDR3 is 15 residues long. From germline, CDR1 is SGHRS and CDR2 YFSETQ. The ends lost 4 bases at V and 1 base at J; junction bases unmatched: 4. DNA for the CDR3: TGCGCCAGCAGCATGCGGACTAGCGGCCAAGAGACCCAGTACTTC. Residues: CASSMRTSGQETQYF.

The chain carries TRBV15 and TRBJ1-1, with D unresolved. In germline, CDR1 is LNHNV, CDR2 YYDKDF (reference sequence). The CDR3 spans 14 residues. V was pared by 1 base and J by 0 bases, with 6 bases between. CDR3 nucleotides: TGTGCCACCAGCAGAGGGGAGATGAACACTGAAGCTTTCTTT. It translates to CATSRGEMNTEAFF.

This clone was seen once. The chain has TRBV6-5 and TRBJ2-4, with D possibly TRBD2 on 7 matching bases. Germline CDR1 MNHEY, CDR2 SVGAGI. This CDR3 contains 14 residues. Deletions cut 6 bases from V and 5 bases from J, with 14 bases between. CDR3 residues: CASSQQGRENIQYF. CDR3 sequence (DNA): TGTGCCAGCAGCCAGCAGGGGAGGGAAAACATTCAGTACTTC.

The V call is TRBV6-6, the J call TRBJ2-7; TRBD2 matches 8 bases. The J segment lost 4 bases and the V segment lost 5 bases, leaving 7 bases of the junction unmatched. Per the germline V gene, CDR1 is MNHNY and CDR2 is SVGAGI (reference sequence). CDR3 length: 14 amino acids. CDR3 bases: TGTGCCAGCAGTCCCCAGGGCGGGGGGTACGAGCAGTACTTC. Protein product: CASSPQGGGYEQYF.

The V call is TRBV15, the J call TRBJ1-1; D is undetermined. Deletions cut 6 bases from V and 8 bases from J, with 19 bases between. The CDR3 is made up of 14 amino acids. Looked up from germline, CDR1 is LNHNV and CDR2 is YYDKDF (reference sequence). CDR3 amino acids: CATSQTPISLEAFF. The DNA for the CDR3 is TGTGCCACCAGTCAGACACCTATTTCTCTAGAAGCTTTCTTT.

The rearrangement links TRBV9 to TRBJ1-1; the D is unclear. Trimming left V 0 bases short and J 5 bases short, with 5 bases between. CDR3 length: 12 residues. CDR1 is SGDLS, CDR2 YYNGEE, per germline. The CDR3 spells CASSVGETEAFF. The CDR3, as DNA: TGTGCCAGCAGCGTAGGGGAGACTGAAGCTTTCTTT.

The V gene is TRBV9, the J gene TRBJ1-1; 7 positions agree with TRBD1. CDR1 SGDLS and CDR2 YYNGEE come from the germline V gene. Germline trimming cut 5 bases from V and 5 bases from J; bases unmatched to any gene: 9. This CDR3 has 14 residues. CDR3 sequence reads: CASRGPGGRTEAFF. As DNA, the CDR3 is TGTGCCAGCAGGGGTCCAGGGGGTCGGACTGAAGCTTTCTTT. The full variable domain, completed using reference TRBV9 and TRBJ1-1, is DSGVTQTPKHLITATGQRVTLRCSPRSGDLSVYWYQQSLDQGLQFLIQYYNGEERAKGNILERFSAQQFPDLHSELNLSSLELGDSALYFCASRGPGGRTEAFFGQGTRLTVV.

Note on this clone: One end of the junction varies from germline; a read error may be responsible. This chain uses TRBV7-7 with TRBJ2-1; TRBD2 matches at 9 bases. This CDR3 has 14 residues. The germline V gene encodes CDR1 SSHAT and CDR2 FNYEAQ (reference sequence). The CDR3 loop reads CASSPLAGRGEQFF. Written as DNA, the CDR3 is TGTGCTAGCAGCCCCCTAGCGGGACGGGGTGAGCAGTTCTTC.

The J gene is TRBJ2-3, the V gene TRBV19; 8 positions match TRBD1. The trim removed 5 bases at V and 4 bases at J, leaving 8 bases unmatched. CDR3 length: 15 residues. Germline V gene sequence: CDR1 LNHDA, CDR2 SQIVND (reference sequence). CDR3 region: CASSPLDRAADTQYF. The DNA of the CDR3 is TGTGCCAGTAGTCCTCTGGACAGGGCGGCAGATACGCAGTATTTT.

The chain is built from TRBV11-2 and TRBJ2-5, with TRBD1 identical over 8 bases. The J call is in doubt because the DNA end fits TRBJ2-7 better. This CDR3 is built from 15 residues. Germline V CDR1 and CDR2: SGHAT, FQNNGV. The DNA of the CDR3 is TGTGCCAGCAGCTTCAATGACAGGGGTGCCTACGAGCAGTACTTC. This gives the protein CASSFNDRGAYEQYF.

The chain carries TRBV19 and TRBJ2-1; tentatively, D is TRBD2 (5 bases). In germline, CDR1 is LNHDA, CDR2 SQIVND (reference sequence). Between the trimmed V and J ends, which lost 3 bases and 4 bases, there was a span of 10 bases. CDR3 length: 14 residues. The CDR3 loop is CASSISSGYNEQFF. The CDR3 DNA reads as TGTGCCAGTAGTATTTCCAGCGGTTACAATGAGCAGTTCTTC.

The chain has TRBV18 and TRBJ2-7; perhaps TRBD2 as D (5 bases). The V end was cut by 3 bases, the J end by 0 bases, with 12 bases between. Germline V gives CDR1 KGHSH, CDR2 LQKENI. This CDR3 comprises 15 residues. CDR3 region: CASSPGDSSSYEQYF. CDR3 nucleotide sequence: TGTGCCAGCTCACCGGGAGACTCGAGCTCCTACGAGCAGTACTTC.

This chain links TRBV7-9 with TRBJ2-5, with 7 bases lining up with TRBD1. Per the germline V gene, CDR1 is SEHNR and CDR2 is FQNEAQ (reference sequence). This CDR3 is built from 15 residues. The V segment lost 4 bases and the J segment 4 bases; nucleotides outside the gene matches: 9. CDR3 coding DNA: TGTGCCAGCAGCTCCTTTAAGGACAGGCTAGAGACCCAGTACTTC. This codes for CASSSFKDRLETQYF.

This chain joins TRBV18 and TRBJ2-1, with D possibly being TRBD1 (6 bases). The V and J ends lost 5 bases and 6 bases respectively, with 11 bases between them. This CDR3 has 13 amino acids. The germline CDR1 and CDR2 sequences are KGHSH and LQKENI. The CDR3 DNA follows: TGTGCCAGCTCAATATTAGGGGGCAATGAGCAGTTCTTC. Its translation is CASSILGGNEQFF. Complete variable domain (other parts from reference TRBV18 and TRBJ2-1): NAGVMQNPRHLVRRRGQEARLRCSPMKGHSHVYWYRQLPEEGLKFMVYLQKENIIDESGMPKERFSAEFPKEGPSILRIQQVVRGDSAAYFCASSILGGNEQFFGPGTRLTVL.

This clone has only a few counts. The rearrangement joins TRBV7-8 to TRBJ2-7; D unclear. V lost 5 bases and J lost 6, with 11 bases in between. CDR1 and CDR2 from the germline V gene are SGHVS and FQNEAQ. The CDR3 sequence is 12 residues long. CDR3: CASSQAGSEQYF. DNA of the CDR3: TGTGCCAGCAGCCAAGCAGGTTCCGAGCAGTACTTC.

V and J are TRBV11-3 and TRBJ1-1; 8 bases match TRBD1. Trimming cost V 4 bases and J 7 bases; bases outside gene matches: 8. The CDR3 consists of 14 residues. Germline loops: CDR1 SGHNT, CDR2 YENEEA. Written as DNA, the CDR3 is TGTGCCAGCAGCTCGGACAGGGCCCTGCTTGAAGCTTTCTTT. The encoded protein is CASSSDRALLEAFF.

The chain has TRBV19 and TRBJ2-7; possibly TRBD2 for D (6 bases). This CDR3 comprises 14 residues. The germline V and J ends were trimmed by 5 bases and 7 bases, with 18 bases remaining between them. From germline, CDR1 is LNHDA and CDR2 SQIVND (reference sequence). CDR3 in amino acids: CASSGTGGIREQYF. CDR3 DNA sequence: TGTGCCAGTAGTGGCACTGGCGGGATCAGGGAGCAGTACTTC.

Points on this clone: The sample contains more than one DNA sequence encoding this CDR3. The chain links TRBV7-6 to TRBJ1-5; no clear D. CDR1 is SGHVS, CDR2 FNYEAQ, per germline. V gave up 5 bases and J gave up 4 bases, with 12 bases separating them. CDR3 length: 14 residues. The CDR3 DNA reads TGTGCCAGCAGCGTCGGTGGAGCGAATCAGCCCCAGCATTTT. This translates into CASSVGGANQPQHF.

This chain connects TRBV19 to TRBJ1-4; D not resolved. V lost 5 bases and J lost 0, with 10 bases in between. CDR1 and CDR2 from the germline V gene are LNHDA and SQIVND (reference sequence). The CDR3 consists of 15 residues. The CDR3 loop reads CASSERPATNEKLFF. The CDR3 DNA reads TGTGCCAGTAGTGAGCGGCCAGCAACTAATGAAAAACTGTTTTTT.

This clone was detected a few times. The genes are TRBV4-3 and TRBJ2-6; D is possibly TRBD2 (5 bases). CDR3 length: 16 residues. In germline, CDR1 is LGHNA, CDR2 YSLEER. Trimming removed 1 base at V and 2 bases at J, with 9 bases between. CDR3 nucleotides: TGCGCCAGCAGCCAAGCGGGGTTAACTGGGGCCAACGTCCTGACTTTC. Its protein product is CASSQAGLTGANVLTF.

The chain has TRBV19 and TRBJ2-2; 9 nucleotides line up with TRBD1. V lost 4 bases, J lost 4 bases, and 10 bases stayed unmatched. Per germline, CDR1 LNHDA and CDR2 SQIVND (reference sequence). The CDR3 is made up of 17 amino acids. The CDR3 DNA follows: TGTGCCAGTAGTACGGGACAGGGAAAAGGGTTCACCGGGGAGCTGTTTTTT. Protein sequence: CASSTGQGKGFTGELFF.

The chain employs TRBV18 and TRBJ2-5; TRBD2 matches at 11 bases. The CDR3 extends over 17 amino acids. Trimming took 4 bases from V and 2 from J; bases not matched to a gene: 9. Germline CDR1 KGHSH, CDR2 LQKENI. CDR3 region: CASSRNPGTSGQETQYF. CDR3 sequence (DNA): TGTGCCAGCTCACGTAATCCGGGGACTAGCGGACAAGAGACCCAGTACTTC.

The rearrangement links TRBV2 to TRBJ2-4; tentatively, D is TRBD2 (6 bases). Germline V gene sequence: CDR1 SNHLY, CDR2 FYNNEI. Trimming took 4 bases from V and 7 from J, leaving 17 bases between them. This CDR3 has 15 amino acids. CDR3 protein: CASSATVLGGNIQYF. DNA of the CDR3: TGTGCCAGCAGTGCTACCGTACTAGGAGGGAACATTCAGTACTTC.